The clone carrying this T cell receptor (beta chain) was seen just once. Its antigen is unidentified. Assay used: immunoSEQ multiplex PCR; TCRdb lists only in-frame clones, some missing. The sample records around 41,000 clones, approximately 90% being singletons. The sample belongs to a study of OX40 agonist ivuxolimab in advanced cancers. CDR3 size: 14 residues. The germline V gene has CDR1 SGHDN and CDR2 FVKESK. The germline V and J ends were trimmed by 5 bases and 0 bases, with 8 bases remaining between them. Study-level results: The antigen specificity of the peripheral T cells (those that were expanded) was not determined.

This chain connects TRBV14 to TRBJ1-3; D call uncertain. This sequence was found in an adult with an advanced solid tumor such as melanoma, head and neck, liver or kidney cancer. Sequenced material: CD4+ or CD8+ T cells sorted from blood, taken in a trial of the OX40 agonist ivuxolimab. The CDR3 loop is CASSVQTSGNTIYF. In nucleotides, the CDR3 is TGTGCCAGCAGCGTACAGACCTCTGGAAACACCATATATTTT.